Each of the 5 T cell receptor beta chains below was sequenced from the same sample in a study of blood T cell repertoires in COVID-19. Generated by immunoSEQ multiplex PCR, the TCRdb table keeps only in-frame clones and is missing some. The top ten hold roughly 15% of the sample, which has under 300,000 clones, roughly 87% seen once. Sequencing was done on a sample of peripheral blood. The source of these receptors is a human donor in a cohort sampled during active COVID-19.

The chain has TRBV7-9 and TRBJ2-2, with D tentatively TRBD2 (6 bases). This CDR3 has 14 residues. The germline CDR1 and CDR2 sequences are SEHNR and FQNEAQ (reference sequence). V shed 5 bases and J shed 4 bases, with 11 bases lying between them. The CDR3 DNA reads TGTGCCAGCAGCCGTATAGCGGTCACCGGGGAGCTGTTTTTT. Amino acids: CASSRIAVTGELFF.

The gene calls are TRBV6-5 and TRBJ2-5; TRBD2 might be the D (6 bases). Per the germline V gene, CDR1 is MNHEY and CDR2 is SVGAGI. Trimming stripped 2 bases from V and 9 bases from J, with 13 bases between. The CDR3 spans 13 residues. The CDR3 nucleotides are TGTGCCAGCAGTTACCCGGGGGATTCGCCCCAGTACTTC. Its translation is CASSYPGDSPQYF.

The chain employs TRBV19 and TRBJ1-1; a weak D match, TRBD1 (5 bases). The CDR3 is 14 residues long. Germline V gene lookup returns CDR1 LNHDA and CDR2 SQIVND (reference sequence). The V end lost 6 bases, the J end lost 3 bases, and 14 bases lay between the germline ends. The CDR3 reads CASRNRGGDTEAFF. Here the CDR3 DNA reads TGTGCCAGTAGAAATCGGGGGGGGGACACTGAAGCTTTCTTT.

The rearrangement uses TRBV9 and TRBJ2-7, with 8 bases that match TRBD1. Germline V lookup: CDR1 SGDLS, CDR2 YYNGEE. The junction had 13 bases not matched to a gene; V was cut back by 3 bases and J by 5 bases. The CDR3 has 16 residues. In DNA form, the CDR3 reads TGTGCCAGCAGCGCGGACTATACAGGGGGTGTCCACGAGCAGTACTTC. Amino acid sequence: CASSADYTGGVHEQYF.

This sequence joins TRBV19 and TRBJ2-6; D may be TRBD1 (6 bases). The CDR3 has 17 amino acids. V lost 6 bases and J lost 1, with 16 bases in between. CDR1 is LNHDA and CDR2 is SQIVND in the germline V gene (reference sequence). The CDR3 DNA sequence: TGTGCCAGTAGCCCAACAGGGACCGGGTCTGGGGCCAACGTCCTGACTTTC. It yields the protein CASSPTGTGSGANVLTF.